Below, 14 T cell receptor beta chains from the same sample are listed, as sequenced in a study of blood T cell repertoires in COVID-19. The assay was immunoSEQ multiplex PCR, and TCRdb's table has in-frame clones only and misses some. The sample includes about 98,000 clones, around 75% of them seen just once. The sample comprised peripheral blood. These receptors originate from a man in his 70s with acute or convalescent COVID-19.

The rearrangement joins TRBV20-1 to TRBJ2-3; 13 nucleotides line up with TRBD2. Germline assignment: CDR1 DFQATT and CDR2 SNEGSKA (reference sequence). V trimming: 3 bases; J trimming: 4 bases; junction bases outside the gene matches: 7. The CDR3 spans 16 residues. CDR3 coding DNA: TGCAGTGCTAGTACCGGACTAGCGGGAGTACCAGATACGCAGTATTTT. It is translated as CSASTGLAGVPDTQYF.

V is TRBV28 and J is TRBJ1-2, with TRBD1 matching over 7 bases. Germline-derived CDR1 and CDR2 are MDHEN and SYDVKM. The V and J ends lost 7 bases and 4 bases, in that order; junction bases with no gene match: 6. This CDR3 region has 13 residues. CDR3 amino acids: CASTQPGGYGYTF. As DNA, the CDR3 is TGTGCCAGCACCCAGCCAGGGGGCTATGGCTACACCTTC.

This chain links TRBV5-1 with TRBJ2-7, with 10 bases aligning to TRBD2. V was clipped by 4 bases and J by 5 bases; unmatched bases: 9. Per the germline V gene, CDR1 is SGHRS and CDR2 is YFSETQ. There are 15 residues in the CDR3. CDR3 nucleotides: TGCGCCAGCAGCCTAGAACTAGCGGGGCGCAACGAGCAGTACTTC. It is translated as CASSLELAGRNEQYF. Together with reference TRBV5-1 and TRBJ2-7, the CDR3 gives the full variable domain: KAGVTQTPRYLIKTRGQQVTLSCSPISGHRSVSWYQQTPGQGLQFLFEYFSETQRNKGNFPGRFSGRQFSNSRSEMNVSTLELGDSALYLCASSLELAGRNEQYFGPGTRLTVT.

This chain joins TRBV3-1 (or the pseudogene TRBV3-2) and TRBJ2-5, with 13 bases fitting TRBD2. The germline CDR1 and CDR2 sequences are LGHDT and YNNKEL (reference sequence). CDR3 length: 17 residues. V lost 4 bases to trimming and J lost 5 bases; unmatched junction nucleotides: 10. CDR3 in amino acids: CASSPRTSGSSAETQYF. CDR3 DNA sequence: TGTGCCAGCAGCCCACGGACTAGCGGGAGTTCTGCTGAGACCCAGTACTTC.

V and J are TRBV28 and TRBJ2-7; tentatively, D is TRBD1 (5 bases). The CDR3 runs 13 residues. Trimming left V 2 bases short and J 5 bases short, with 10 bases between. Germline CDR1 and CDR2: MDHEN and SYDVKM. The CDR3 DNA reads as TGTGCCAGCAGTTTAATACAGGACCACGAGCAGTACTTC. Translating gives CASSLIQDHEQYF.

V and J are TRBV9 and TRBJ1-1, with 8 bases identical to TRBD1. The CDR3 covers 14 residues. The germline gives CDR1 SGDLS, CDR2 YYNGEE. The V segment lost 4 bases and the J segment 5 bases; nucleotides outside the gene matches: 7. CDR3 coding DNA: TGTGCCAGCAGCCCTCTGACAGGGGAAACTGAAGCTTTCTTT. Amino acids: CASSPLTGETEAFF.

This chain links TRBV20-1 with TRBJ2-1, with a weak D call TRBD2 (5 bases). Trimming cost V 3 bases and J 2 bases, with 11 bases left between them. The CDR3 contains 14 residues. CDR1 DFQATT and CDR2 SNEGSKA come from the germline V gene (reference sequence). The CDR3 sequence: CSASIPGTYNEQFF. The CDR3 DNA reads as TGCAGTGCTAGTATACCGGGAACCTACAATGAGCAGTTCTTC.

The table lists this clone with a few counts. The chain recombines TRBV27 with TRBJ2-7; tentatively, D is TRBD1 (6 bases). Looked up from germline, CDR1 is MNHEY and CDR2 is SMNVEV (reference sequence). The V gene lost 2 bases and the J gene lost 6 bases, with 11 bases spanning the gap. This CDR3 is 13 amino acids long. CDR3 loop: CASSLQGMSEQYF. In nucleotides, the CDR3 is TGTGCCAGCAGTTTACAGGGGATGTCCGAGCAGTACTTC.

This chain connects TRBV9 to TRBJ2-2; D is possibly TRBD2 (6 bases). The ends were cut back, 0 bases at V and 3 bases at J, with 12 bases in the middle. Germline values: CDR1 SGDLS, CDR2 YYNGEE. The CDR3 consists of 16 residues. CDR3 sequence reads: CASSVDRGMDTGELFF. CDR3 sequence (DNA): TGTGCCAGCAGCGTAGATCGGGGGATGGACACCGGGGAGCTGTTTTTT.

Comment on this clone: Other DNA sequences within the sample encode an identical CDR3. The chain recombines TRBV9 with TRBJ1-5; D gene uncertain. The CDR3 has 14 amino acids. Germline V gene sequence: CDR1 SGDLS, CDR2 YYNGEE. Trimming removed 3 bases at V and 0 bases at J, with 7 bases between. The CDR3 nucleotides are TGTGCCAGCAGCGGCGGAAATAGCAATCAGCCCCAGCATTTT. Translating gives CASSGGNSNQPQHF.

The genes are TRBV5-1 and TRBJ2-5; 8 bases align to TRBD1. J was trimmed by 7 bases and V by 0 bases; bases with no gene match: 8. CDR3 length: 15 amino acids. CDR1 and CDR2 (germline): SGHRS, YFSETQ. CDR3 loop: CASSLDGQGVRTQYF. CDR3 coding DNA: TGCGCCAGCAGCTTGGATGGACAGGGAGTCAGGACCCAGTACTTC.

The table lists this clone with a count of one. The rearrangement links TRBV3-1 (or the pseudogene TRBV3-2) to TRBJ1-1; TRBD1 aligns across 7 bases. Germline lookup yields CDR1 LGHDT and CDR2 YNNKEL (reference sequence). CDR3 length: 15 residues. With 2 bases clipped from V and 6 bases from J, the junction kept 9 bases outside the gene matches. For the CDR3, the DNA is TGTGCCAGCAGCCAAACCGACAGGGTATCGGCTGAAGCTTTCTTT. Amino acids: CASSQTDRVSAEAFF.

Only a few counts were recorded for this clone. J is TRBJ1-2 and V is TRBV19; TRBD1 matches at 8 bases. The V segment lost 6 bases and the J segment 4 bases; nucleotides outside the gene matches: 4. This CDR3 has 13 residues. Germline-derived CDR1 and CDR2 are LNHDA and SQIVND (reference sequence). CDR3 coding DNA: TGTGCCAGTAGGGTCGGACAGGGCTATGGCTACACCTTC. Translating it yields CASRVGQGYGYTF.

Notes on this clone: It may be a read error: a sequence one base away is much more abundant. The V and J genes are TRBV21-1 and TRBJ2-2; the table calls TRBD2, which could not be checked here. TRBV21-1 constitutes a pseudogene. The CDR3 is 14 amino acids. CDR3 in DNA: TGTGCCAGCAGGACTAGCGGGAACACCGGGGAGCTGTTTTTT. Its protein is CASRTSGNTGELFF.